The 11 T cell receptor beta chains reported below all come from one sample, sequenced in a study of blood T cell repertoires in COVID-19. The assay was immunoSEQ multiplex PCR, and TCRdb's table has in-frame clones only and misses some. The table has 40,000 to 50,000 clones, 75% to 90% seen once. Sequencing was done on a sample of peripheral blood. These receptors originate from a woman over 75 with COVID-19, enrolled during active disease.

The V call is TRBV5-1, the J call TRBJ2-5, with D unresolved. CDR1 is SGHRS and CDR2 is YFSETQ in the germline V gene. Deletions cut 4 bases from V and 9 bases from J, with 13 bases between. The CDR3 runs to 12 residues. CDR3 loop: CASSGEVGAQYF. In DNA, the CDR3 is TGCGCCAGCAGCGGAGAGGTTGGAGCCCAGTACTTC. The whole variable domain, remainder taken from reference TRBV5-1 and TRBJ2-5, is KAGVTQTPRYLIKTRGQQVTLSCSPISGHRSVSWYQQTPGQGLQFLFEYFSETQRNKGNFPGRFSGRQFSNSRSEMNVSTLELGDSALYLCASSGEVGAQYFGPGTRLLVL.

The genes are TRBV2 and TRBJ1-6; possible D gene TRBD1, 5 bases. The V and J ends lost 5 bases and 10 bases respectively, with 21 bases between them. The germline V gene has CDR1 SNHLY and CDR2 FYNNEI. This CDR3 comprises 16 residues. The CDR3 DNA is TGTGCCAGCAGTTCCCTGCTGACAGAGATAGGGTCACCCCTCCACTTT. This translates into CASSSLLTEIGSPLHF.

The chain uses TRBV28 and TRBJ1-4, with 7 bases aligning to TRBD1. With 5 bases clipped from V and 5 bases from J, the junction kept 11 bases outside the gene matches. Germline-derived CDR1 and CDR2 are MDHEN and SYDVKM. There are 16 residues in the CDR3. In nucleotides, the CDR3 is TGTGCCAGCAGTCGCCTACCGGGACAGAGCAATGAAAAACTGTTTTTT. Translated: CASSRLPGQSNEKLFF.

The chain carries TRBV11-2 and TRBJ1-5; 7 bases fit TRBD1. Unmatched junction bases numbered 11, after V lost 5 bases and J lost 7 bases. Per the germline V gene, CDR1 is SGHAT and CDR2 is FQNNGV. The CDR3 sequence is 15 residues long. The CDR3, as DNA: TGTGCCAGCAGCCCCACCACAGGGGCAGACCAGCCCCAGCATTTT. Encoded protein: CASSPTTGADQPQHF.

CDR3 region: CASSRLQGEGENIQYF. For the CDR3, the DNA is TGCGCCAGCAGCCGACTACAGGGGGAGGGCGAAAACATTCAGTACTTC. This chain uses TRBV5-1 with TRBJ2-4; D possibly corresponds to TRBD1 (8 bases). Per germline, CDR1 SGHRS and CDR2 YFSETQ. This CDR3 region has 16 residues. V lost 4 bases, J lost 5 bases, and 19 bases lay in between.

The J gene is TRBJ1-5, the V gene TRBV7-9; 11 positions match TRBD1. This CDR3 spans 17 amino acids. V lost 5 bases to trimming and J lost 0 bases; unmatched junction nucleotides: 6. The germline CDR1 and CDR2 sequences are SEHNR and FQNEAQ (reference sequence). CDR3 in DNA: TGTGCCAGCAGCCCCGGGACAGGGGGGTCTAGCAATCAGCCCCAGCATTTT. This encodes CASSPGTGGSSNQPQHF.

This sequence joins TRBV5-1 and TRBJ2-1; 10 bases line up with TRBD2. V was pared by 4 bases and J by 7 bases, with 11 bases of the junction left unmatched. The CDR3 covers 16 residues. The germline CDR1 and CDR2 sequences are SGHRS and YFSETQ. CDR3 sequence: CASSLRLAGGGNEQFF. CDR3 DNA: TGCGCCAGCAGCCTCCGACTAGCGGGCGGGGGGAATGAGCAGTTCTTC.

This clone was detected once. The chain carries TRBV19 and TRBJ1-1; 7 bases agree with TRBD1. The V gene's germline CDR1 is LNHDA and CDR2 SQIVND (reference sequence). V was clipped by 7 bases and J by 0 bases; unmatched bases: 5. This CDR3 spans 14 amino acids. CDR3: CASNAGGMNTEAFF. CDR3 nucleotide sequence: TGTGCCAGTAATGCAGGGGGGATGAACACTGAAGCTTTCTTT.

The genes are TRBV6-4 and TRBJ2-1, with 9 positions matching TRBD1. Germline values: CDR1 MRHNA, CDR2 SNTAGT. This CDR3 contains 13 residues. Trimming took 4 bases from V and 9 from J; bases not matched to a gene: 4. Here the CDR3 DNA reads TGTGCCAGCAGTGGGACAGGGGTTAGTGAGCAGTTCTTC. This translates into CASSGTGVSEQFF.

The chain combines TRBV6-5 with TRBJ1-2; 10 nucleotides line up with TRBD1. With 7 bases clipped from V and 5 bases from J, the junction kept 10 bases outside the gene matches. Looked up from germline, CDR1 is MNHEY and CDR2 is SVGAGI. This CDR3 contains 15 residues. As DNA, the CDR3 is TGTGCCAGCACTCCTCGACAGGGGGCGAGTTATGGCTACACCTTC. It yields the protein CASTPRQGASYGYTF.

The chain recombines TRBV12-3 or TRBV12-4 with TRBJ1-2; D is uncertain. The CDR3 sequence is 12 residues long. V shed 5 bases and J shed 4 bases, with 8 bases lying between them. The DNA of the CDR3 is TGTGCCAGCAGTCCCTCCCTCTATGGCTACACCTTC. Its protein is CASSPSLYGYTF.